The source of this T cell receptor (beta chain) is a study of blood T cell repertoires in COVID-19. Study context: PBMCs, B-cell-depleted T cells, or T cells provided the cDNA or gDNA that made up the material.

Profiled with immunoSEQ multiplex PCR; TCRdb holds only in-frame clones, not every one. The sample has about 240,000 clones; around 88% are singletons. CDR3 length equals 15 residues. Looked up from germline, CDR1 is SGHTS and CDR2 is YDEGEE. With V trimmed by 5 bases and J by 4 bases, 9 bases remained unmatched. Only one count was recorded for this clone. The receptor was derived from a man older than 75 with acute or convalescent COVID-19. The chain joins TRBV5-8 to TRBJ1-1; 9 bases align to TRBD1. Sequencing was done on a sample of peripheral blood. CDR3 loop: CASRRRTGESTEAFF. The CDR3 region has the DNA TGTGCCAGCAGACGTCGGACAGGGGAGTCCACTGAAGCTTTCTTT.